The 4 T cell receptor beta chains listed next were all sequenced from one sample in a study of cytomegalovirus exposure and HLA in healthy donors. The PCR used 60 Vbeta and 13 Jbeta primers. The data were produced by immunoSEQ multiplex PCR, yet TCRdb's version contains in-frame clones alone and is incomplete. The sample consists of around 150,000 clones, 80% of them appearing once. The sequenced sample consisted of PBMCs. The receptors stem from a man aged 30 to 39 in good health.

This clone has only a few counts. Mismatch with germline at one junction end may stem from a read error. The chain recombines TRBV7-9 with TRBJ2-2; TRBD2 aligns across 12 bases. Germline V gene sequence: CDR1 SEHNR, CDR2 FQNEAQ (reference sequence). This CDR3 has 16 amino acids. CDR3 sequence (DNA): TGTTCCAGCAGCCCAAGACTAGCGGGAGTTTCCGGGGAGCTGTTTTTT. This codes for CSSSPRLAGVSGELFF. Supplemented by reference TRBV7-9 and TRBJ2-2, the full variable domain reads DTGVSQNPRHKITKRGQNVTFRCDPISEHNRLYWYRQTLGQGPEFLTYFQNEAQLEKSRLLSDRFSAERPKGSFSTLEIQRTEQGDSAMYLCSSSPRLAGVSGELFFGEGSRLTVL.

This clone has just a few counts. This chain joins TRBV7-2 and TRBJ1-4, with D possibly TRBD1 on 5 matching bases. The V gene's germline CDR1 is SGHTA and CDR2 FQGNSA. This CDR3 is 15 amino acids long. V lost 1 base and J 7 bases, leaving 13 bases between the germline ends. CDR3 loop: CASSLGGAGGEKLFF. CDR3 bases: TGTGCCAGCAGCTTAGGTGGGGCGGGGGGTGAAAAACTGTTTTTT.

The chain couples TRBV2 to TRBJ1-1; D remains ambiguous. Germline lookup yields CDR1 SNHLY and CDR2 FYNNEI. The germline V and J ends were trimmed by 8 bases and 3 bases, with 13 bases remaining between them. The CDR3 loop spans 13 amino acids. The CDR3 DNA sequence: TGTGCCAGCGGCGGGGTGAGGTACACTGAAGCTTTCTTT. This codes for CASGGVRYTEAFF.

The CDR3 DNA reads as TGTGCCAGCAGCTTCTCAGAAGTGAACACTGAAGCTTTCTTT. Protein: CASSFSEVNTEAFF. The rearrangement uses TRBV7-2 and TRBJ1-1; no reliable D call. Trimming took 3 bases from V and 0 from J, leaving 8 bases between them. This CDR3 is 14 amino acids long. Germline-derived CDR1 and CDR2 are SGHTA and FQGNSA.